The present TCR beta chain was sequenced within a study of beta chain features in type 1 diabetes. About the study: Cell yields, gender and age were comparable in patients and healthy donors. Findings and limits, study-wide: Junctions at VDJ sites from type 1 diabetes patients had fewer insertions and more deletions. All four CD4+ subsets from Type 1 diabetes patients carried moderately but significantly shorter TCRB CDR3s.

The authors reverse transcribed all of the isolated RNA, so sequencing captured expressed TCRB transcripts. Profiling relied on immunoSEQ multiplex PCR, and the TCRdb table lists in-frame clones only, not all of them. The data contain about 240,000 clones, about 15% of them singletons. Blood was drawn once from each donor into heparinised tubes. The draws averaged approximately 110 mL. A remark on this clone: Its antigen is currently unknown.

Trimming cost V 5 bases and J 1 base; bases outside gene matches: 7. Germline V gene lookup returns CDR1 SEHNR and CDR2 FQNEAQ (reference sequence). The length of the CDR3 is 15 residues. The sequencing sample was made of naive CD4+ T cells from blood. This chain joins TRBV7-9 and TRBJ1-1; 7 bases fit TRBD1. The receptor was isolated from a man aged 25-45 years with type 1 diabetes. The CDR3 sequence is CASSPPTGRNTEAFF. In DNA form, the CDR3 reads TGTGCCAGCAGCCCACCGACAGGGAGGAACACTGAAGCTTTCTTT.